This T cell receptor beta chain was sequenced during a study of CD8 T cells in ankylosing spondylitis. Study-wide points: What appeared characteristic of ankylosing spondylitis blood was a TCR beta motif of fewer than ten highly homologous variants. Researchers reportedly found disease-linked clones significantly enriched in matched ankylosing spondylitis synovial fluid. A CD8+ phenotype characterized the disease-linked clones, which were relatively rare in peripheral blood.

The sample holds many counts of this clonotype. Its antigen is undetermined. TCRdb ran MiXCR on the 5' RACE reads and lists one entry per CDR3 protein. The data show 200,000 to 300,000 distinct CDR3 sequences, 24% seen once. This CDR3 is 13 amino acids long. V shed 6 bases and J 7 bases; nucleotides not matched to a gene: 7. The V gene's germline CDR1 is MNHNS and CDR2 SASEGT. The chain recombines TRBV6-1 with TRBJ1-2; 8 nucleotides agree with TRBD1. The source of this sequence is a male donor with ankylosing spondylitis or in good health (not recorded which). Sequencing used blood, either unsorted or a sorted T cell fraction (not recorded which). Here the CDR3 reads CASRETGEGGYTF. The CDR3 DNA follows: TGTGCCAGCAGGGAGACAGGGGAAGGTGGCTACACCTTC.